Shown below are 30 T cell receptor beta chains from a single sample sequenced in a study of shared clonotypes between healthy human individuals. Terminally differentiated effector memory CD45RA+ cells were excluded by CCR7 positive selection of CD45RO-negative cells. Some clones are missing from TCRdb's copy, which holds only in-frame ones; the method was immunoSEQ multiplex PCR. Among about 2.1 million clones listed, about 93% were seen once. The sample comprised naive CD8+ T cells from PBMCs. The source is a young man in good health. Some clones in this sample may be carry-over from other donors' samples.

The rearrangement uses TRBV4-1 and TRBJ2-1; 11 positions match TRBD2. The trim removed 3 bases at V and 7 bases at J, leaving 14 bases unmatched. CDR3 length: 18 residues. The germline CDR1 and CDR2 sequences are MGHRA and YSYEKL. The CDR3 coding sequence is TGCGCCAGCAGCCAGTCCCCCAAAGGTAGCGGGAGGGGTAATGAGCAGTTCTTC. The encoded protein is CASSQSPKGSGRGNEQFF.

V usage is TRBV7-8 and J usage is TRBJ2-7; perhaps TRBD2 as D (6 bases). In germline, CDR1 is SGHVS, CDR2 FQNEAQ. Trimming removed 5 bases at V and 2 bases at J, with 13 bases between. CDR3 length: 14 amino acids. CDR3 protein: CASSLTSRPYEQYF. The CDR3 coding sequence is TGTGCCAGCAGCCTCACTAGCAGGCCCTACGAGCAGTACTTC.

V is TRBV28 and J is TRBJ2-1; 10 nucleotides line up with TRBD2. The CDR3 has 16 residues. The trim removed 1 base at V and 5 bases at J, leaving 5 bases unmatched. Looked up from germline, CDR1 is MDHEN and CDR2 is SYDVKM. As DNA, the CDR3 is TGTGCCAGCAGTTTATTAGGGGGACTAGCGCACAATGAGCAGTTCTTC. Protein product: CASSLLGGLAHNEQFF.

J is TRBJ1-1 and V is TRBV7-3; D unresolved. Per germline, CDR1 SGHTA and CDR2 FQGTGA. This CDR3 region has 13 residues. V gave up 5 bases and J gave up 4 bases, with 11 bases separating them. In DNA, the CDR3 is TGTGCCAGCAGCGAGGGATGGGGCACTGAAGCTTTCTTT. This sequence encodes CASSEGWGTEAFF.

J is TRBJ2-2 and V is TRBV15, with TRBD2 as a possible D gene (5 bases). V lost 10 bases and J 6 bases, leaving 15 bases between the germline ends. The CDR3 runs to 13 residues. The germline CDR1 and CDR2 sequences are LNHNV and YYDKDF (reference sequence). CDR3 sequence (DNA): TGTGCCATCCGGGGTGGGAGACCCGGGGAGCTGTTTTTT. Translated: CAIRGGRPGELFF.

J is TRBJ1-2 and V is TRBV7-8, with unresolved D. V was pared by 3 bases and J by 2 bases, with 10 bases between. The CDR3 extends over 14 amino acids. Germline V CDR1 and CDR2: SGHVS, FQNEAQ. CDR3 region: CASSLGEGNYGYTF. CDR3 DNA sequence: TGTGCCAGCAGCTTGGGAGAAGGAAACTATGGCTACACCTTC.

J is TRBJ2-3 and V is TRBV4-1; D may be TRBD1 (5 bases). Germline values: CDR1 MGHRA, CDR2 YSYEKL. V was shortened by 0 bases and J by 9 bases, with 16 bases between the two germline ends. CDR3 length equals 15 residues. This CDR3 reads CASSQEVPAGQTQYF. CDR3 nucleotide sequence: TGCGCCAGCAGCCAAGAGGTCCCGGCAGGGCAAACGCAGTATTTT.

The chain carries TRBV13 and TRBJ2-5; 11 nucleotides match TRBD1. The V and J ends lost 5 bases and 2 bases, in that order; junction bases with no gene match: 4. The CDR3 runs 15 residues. Germline V gene sequence: CDR1 PRHDT, CDR2 FYEKMQ (reference sequence). The CDR3 here is CASSPDRGPQETQYF. CDR3 bases: TGTGCCAGCAGCCCGGACAGGGGGCCTCAAGAGACCCAGTACTTC.

The chain employs TRBV27 and TRBJ2-6; no reliable D call. Germline lookup yields CDR1 MNHEY and CDR2 SMNVEV (reference sequence). The CDR3 spans 15 residues. The ends were cut back, 8 bases at V and 2 bases at J, with 13 bases in the middle. The CDR3 loop is CASASFWAGANVLTF. As DNA, the CDR3 is TGTGCCAGCGCCTCTTTTTGGGCTGGGGCCAACGTCCTGACTTTC.

The chain joins TRBV9 to TRBJ1-1; TRBD1 might be the D (5 bases). Germline CDR1 is SGDLS and CDR2 is YYNGEE. This CDR3 is 14 amino acids long. Between the trimmed V and J ends, which lost 7 bases and 0 bases, there was a span of 13 bases. CDR3 region: CASGGGRLNTEAFF. CDR3 nucleotides: TGTGCCAGCGGTGGGGGACGACTGAACACTGAAGCTTTCTTT.

J is TRBJ2-1 and V is TRBV14, with D possibly being TRBD2 (5 bases). V gave up 10 bases and J gave up 6 bases, with 7 bases separating them. This CDR3 is 10 amino acids long. Germline loops: CDR1 SGHDN, CDR2 FVKESK. Written as DNA, the CDR3 is TGTGCCAATGGACTCAATGAGCAGTTCTTC. Translated, it gives CANGLNEQFF.

The rearrangement links TRBV9 to TRBJ1-3; D is unclear. V was trimmed by 2 bases and J by 12 bases, leaving 21 bases between them. Germline-derived CDR1 and CDR2 are SGDLS and YYNGEE. The CDR3 totals 15 residues. The CDR3 spells CASSVTTGSGYGIYF. CDR3 DNA: TGTGCCAGCAGCGTCACAACTGGGTCGGGGTACGGCATATATTTT.

The chain employs TRBV28 and TRBJ1-1, with a weak D call TRBD1 (6 bases). Trimming took 3 bases from V and 3 from J, leaving 11 bases between them. The CDR3 loop spans 14 amino acids. From germline, CDR1 is MDHEN and CDR2 SYDVKM. CDR3 nucleotide sequence: TGTGCCAGCAGTTTCTCGGGACAACACACTGAAGCTTTCTTT. The encoded protein is CASSFSGQHTEAFF.

This clone has just a few counts. The CDR3 coding sequence is TGTGCCACCTCGCTGGCCAGCGGTGACTACGAGCAGTACTTC. Encoded protein: CATSLASGDYEQYF. The V gene is TRBV2, the J gene TRBJ2-7; D possibly corresponds to TRBD2 (5 bases). CDR1 is SNHLY and CDR2 is FYNNEI in the germline V gene. The CDR3 covers 14 residues. V was clipped by 10 bases and J by 3 bases, with 19 bases between them.

This chain connects TRBV27 to TRBJ1-1; D is possibly TRBD1 (6 bases). This CDR3 spans 16 amino acids. The V end lost 0 bases, the J end lost 1 base, and 12 bases lay between the germline ends. Germline loops: CDR1 MNHEY, CDR2 SMNVEV (reference sequence). DNA of the CDR3: TGTGCCAGCAGTTTATCTCCGACAGGTTGGAACACTGAAGCTTTCTTT. It specifies CASSLSPTGWNTEAFF.

This chain uses TRBV5-6 with TRBJ2-1, with 13 nucleotides matching TRBD2. J was trimmed by 8 bases and V by 3 bases; bases with no gene match: 8. This CDR3 is built from 16 residues. CDR1 and CDR2 (germline): SGHDT, YYEEEE. CDR3 residues: CASSYGTSGIIHEQFF. In nucleotides, the CDR3 is TGTGCCAGCAGCTACGGGACTAGCGGGATTATCCATGAGCAGTTCTTC.

The rearrangement joins TRBV5-5 to TRBJ2-7; unclear D gene. The CDR3 spans 13 residues. Germline CDR1 SGHKS, CDR2 YYEKEE (reference sequence). With 1 base removed from V and 4 bases from J, the gap between germline ends came to 9 bases. CDR3 coding DNA: TGTGCCAGCAGCTTGACCGGGTTTTACGAGCAGTACTTC. Its protein is CASSLTGFYEQYF.

This CDR3 is CASSYRYGRRDGYTF. The CDR3 coding sequence is TGTGCCAGCAGTTACCGATACGGTCGGAGGGATGGCTACACCTTC. The genes are TRBV6-5 and TRBJ1-2, with D unclear. The CDR3 is 15 amino acids. CDR1 is MNHEY, CDR2 SVGAGI, per germline. V dropped 2 bases and J dropped 6 bases, with 16 bases sitting between them.

The CDR3 nucleotides are TGTGCCAGCAGCTTGGAAGCAGGGGGCGATGGCTACACCTTC. As protein: CASSLEAGGDGYTF. This chain joins TRBV5-6 and TRBJ1-2; 8 bases fit TRBD1. Germline lookup yields CDR1 SGHDT and CDR2 YYEEEE. This CDR3 is built from 14 residues. Trimming removed 0 bases from V and 6 bases from J; junction bases left unmatched: 4.

V and J are TRBV27 and TRBJ2-7, with 7 bases matching TRBD2. This CDR3 comprises 15 residues. V lost 6 bases to trimming and J lost 1 base; unmatched junction nucleotides: 9. Germline assignment: CDR1 MNHEY and CDR2 SMNVEV (reference sequence). This CDR3 reads CASRPTPGGSYEQYF. In nucleotides, the CDR3 is TGTGCCAGCAGACCAACCCCCGGGGGGTCCTACGAGCAGTACTTC.

The chain uses TRBV5-6 and TRBJ2-3; TRBD1 might be the D (6 bases). V dropped 0 bases and J dropped 10 bases, with 12 bases sitting between them. There are 13 residues in the CDR3. Germline V gene sequence: CDR1 SGHDT, CDR2 YYEEEE. The CDR3: CASSLGGPRAQYF. For the CDR3, the DNA is TGTGCCAGCAGCTTGGGGGGGCCCAGGGCGCAGTATTTT.

The J gene is TRBJ2-2, the V gene TRBV19; D is undetermined. This CDR3 has 11 amino acids. Trimming removed 7 bases from V and 8 bases from J, with 8 bases in between. The V gene's germline CDR1 is LNHDA and CDR2 SQIVND (reference sequence). CDR3 nucleotides: TGTGCCAGTACCATAAAAGGGGAGCTGTTTTTT. Its protein product is CASTIKGELFF.

V gene TRBV28 combines with J gene TRBJ2-3; D perhaps matches TRBD2 (6 bases). Germline V lookup: CDR1 MDHEN, CDR2 SYDVKM. The CDR3 runs 15 residues. V was trimmed by 3 bases and J by 3 bases, leaving 13 bases between them. This CDR3 reads CASSFSAGGTDTQYF. DNA of the CDR3: TGTGCCAGCAGTTTTTCAGCGGGCGGGACAGATACGCAGTATTTT. The complete variable domain, with remaining parts taken from reference TRBV28 and TRBJ2-3, reads DVKVTQSSRYLVKRTGEKVFLECVQDMDHENMFWYRQDPGLGLRLIYFSYDVKMKEKGDIPEGYSVSREKKERFSLILESASTNQTSMYLCASSFSAGGTDTQYFGPGTRLTVL.

This chain joins TRBV27 and TRBJ2-1; 8 nucleotides line up with TRBD2. This CDR3 spans 17 amino acids. Trimming took 3 bases from V and 0 from J; bases not matched to a gene: 7. Germline V lookup: CDR1 MNHEY, CDR2 SMNVEV (reference sequence). This CDR3 reads CASSFPSGGGSYNEQFF. CDR3 coding DNA: TGTGCCAGCAGTTTCCCATCGGGGGGGGGCTCCTACAATGAGCAGTTCTTC.

This clone was counted between two and nine times. The same CDR3 is also encoded by other DNA sequences in this sample. The V and J genes are TRBV9 and TRBJ1-1; tentatively, D is TRBD1 (5 bases). The germline gives CDR1 SGDLS, CDR2 YYNGEE. The CDR3 covers 12 residues. The V and J ends lost 4 bases and 6 bases respectively, with 10 bases between them. In nucleotides, the CDR3 is TGTGCCAGCAGCCCCCAGGGAGCTGAAGCTTTCTTT. The encoded protein is CASSPQGAEAFF.

The gene calls are TRBV19 and TRBJ1-4, with D unresolved. The CDR3 runs 14 residues. CDR1 is LNHDA, CDR2 SQIVND, per germline (reference sequence). V lost 5 bases, J lost 0 bases, and 7 bases lay in between. CDR3 coding DNA: TGTGCCAGTAGTCAGCGAACAACTAATGAAAAACTGTTTTTT. It yields the protein CASSQRTTNEKLFF.

The chain combines TRBV2 with TRBJ1-5; D unclear. V was clipped by 8 bases and J by 0 bases, with 14 bases between them. This CDR3 spans 15 amino acids. Germline lookup yields CDR1 SNHLY and CDR2 FYNNEI. The CDR3 DNA sequence: TGTGCCAGCTCCGGCCGCAGATATAGCAATCAGCCCCAGCATTTT. Its protein product is CASSGRRYSNQPQHF. The variable domain in full, with the rest retrieved from reference TRBV2 and TRBJ1-5, is EPEVTQTPSHQVTQMGQEVILRCVPISNHLYFYWYRQILGQKVEFLVSFYNNEISEKSEIFDDQFSVERPDGSNFTLKIRSTKLEDSAMYFCASSGRRYSNQPQHFGDGTRLSIL.

The chain is built from TRBV28 and TRBJ2-3; unclear D gene. Germline values: CDR1 MDHEN, CDR2 SYDVKM. The CDR3 totals 13 residues. V was trimmed by 2 bases and J by 0 bases, leaving 3 bases between them. The CDR3 protein is CASSLHSTDTQYF. CDR3 nucleotide sequence: TGTGCCAGCAGTTTACACAGCACAGATACGCAGTATTTT.

This sequence joins TRBV28 and TRBJ2-4; D perhaps matches TRBD2 (6 bases). This CDR3 region has 15 residues. With 5 bases removed from V and 4 bases from J, the gap between germline ends came to 15 bases. Germline CDR1 reads MDHEN; CDR2 reads SYDVKM. The CDR3 reads CASSTPRGGKNIQYF. The CDR3 bases are TGTGCCAGCAGTACCCCGCGGGGAGGAAAAAACATTCAGTACTTC.

On this clone: A much larger clonotype is one base distant, so this may be a read error. This sample also contains other DNA sequences that code for the same CDR3. The rearrangement joins TRBV9 to TRBJ1-1; TRBD1 might be the D (5 bases). The CDR3 has 12 amino acids. The germline V gene has CDR1 SGDLS and CDR2 YYNGEE. V lost 3 bases and J 5 bases, leaving 8 bases between the germline ends. The chain's CDR3 is CASSAGGTEAFF. DNA for the CDR3: TGTGCCAGCAGCGCCGGGGGGACTGAAGCTTTCTTT.